The 18 T cell receptor beta chains below were found in one sample sequenced in a study of blood T cell repertoires in COVID-19. Profiling relied on immunoSEQ multiplex PCR, and the TCRdb table lists in-frame clones only, not all of them. This table holds roughly 85,000 clones, 86% found once. The source material was peripheral blood. The source of these receptors is a man aged 45-65 years with active or convalescent COVID-19.

The V and J genes are TRBV9 and TRBJ1-6; maybe TRBD1 (5 bases). Trimming stripped 0 bases from V and 10 bases from J, with 14 bases between. The germline CDR1 and CDR2 sequences are SGDLS and YYNGEE. This CDR3 has 15 residues. The CDR3 is CASSVGSGGGSPLHF. For the CDR3, the DNA is TGTGCCAGCAGCGTAGGTTCCGGGGGTGGGTCACCCCTCCACTTT. Full variable domain (outside the CDR3, taken from reference TRBV9 and TRBJ1-6): DSGVTQTPKHLITATGQRVTLRCSPRSGDLSVYWYQQSLDQGLQFLIQYYNGEERAKGNILERFSAQQFPDLHSELNLSSLELGDSALYFCASSVGSGGGSPLHFGNGTRLTVT.

The V call is TRBV6-2 or TRBV6-3, the J call TRBJ2-7; a possible D gene is TRBD2 (5 bases). The CDR3 loop spans 15 amino acids. Trimming pared 0 bases from V and 3 bases from J, leaving 12 bases between. Germline assignment: CDR1 MNHEY and CDR2 SVGEGT. The CDR3 reads CASSYSWMGSYEQYF. In DNA, the CDR3 is TGTGCCAGCAGTTACTCGTGGATGGGGAGCTACGAGCAGTACTTC.

V gene TRBV28 combines with J gene TRBJ2-7; possibly TRBD2 for D (5 bases). The length of the CDR3 is 15 residues. V was shortened by 2 bases and J by 5 bases, with 16 bases between the two germline ends. The germline V gene has CDR1 MDHEN and CDR2 SYDVKM. CDR3 protein: CASSLRGLQGHEQYF. CDR3 in DNA: TGTGCCAGCAGTTTAAGAGGGCTTCAAGGTCACGAGCAGTACTTC.

This clone was detected once. The gene calls are TRBV19 and TRBJ1-5, with TRBD1 as a possible D gene (5 bases). The CDR3 runs 15 residues. Germline V CDR1 and CDR2: LNHDA, SQIVND (reference sequence). V lost 3 bases to trimming and J lost 1 base, with 10 bases between them. This chain's CDR3 is CASSILRQSNQPQHF. The CDR3 DNA sequence: TGTGCCAGTAGTATTCTGAGACAGAGCAATCAGCCCCAGCATTTT.

The chain carries TRBV24-1 and TRBJ2-3, with 11 bases matching TRBD2. Germline V gives CDR1 KGHDR, CDR2 SFDVKD. V trimming: 3 bases; J trimming: 0 bases; junction bases outside the gene matches: 1. CDR3 length equals 16 residues. The CDR3 loop reads CATSDRLAGSTDTQYF. CDR3 nucleotide sequence: TGTGCCACCAGTGATCGACTAGCGGGGAGCACAGATACGCAGTATTTT.

The count of this clone is one. This chain links TRBV5-3 with TRBJ1-6; D not certain. TRBV5-3 is filed as an ORF, its function uncertain. The CDR3 length is 12 residues. Trimming took 2 bases from V and 8 from J, leaving 5 bases between them. The CDR3 loop reads CARSLPDSPLHF. In nucleotides, the CDR3 is TGTGCCAGAAGCTTACCGGATTCACCCCTCCACTTT.

The V gene is TRBV27, the J gene TRBJ1-4, with D unresolved. The CDR3 runs to 13 residues. CDR1 is MNHEY, CDR2 SMNVEV, per germline (reference sequence). The germline V and J ends were trimmed by 3 bases and 5 bases, with 7 bases remaining between them. The CDR3 DNA is TGTGCCAGCAGTTTTGTCAGAAATGAAAAACTGTTTTTT. Translation: CASSFVRNEKLFF.

The rearrangement links TRBV7-9 to TRBJ2-1; possible D gene TRBD1, 5 bases. Germline V gene sequence: CDR1 SEHNR, CDR2 FQNEAQ (reference sequence). CDR3 length: 15 amino acids. V was clipped by 2 bases and J by 0 bases, with 8 bases between them. This chain's CDR3 is CASSLRGSSYNEQFF. The CDR3 DNA is TGTGCCAGCAGCTTAAGGGGTAGCTCCTACAATGAGCAGTTCTTC.

In this sample, this clone turned up a few times. The rearrangement joins TRBV6-2 or TRBV6-3 to TRBJ1-2; TRBD1 might be the D (6 bases). The length of the CDR3 is 13 residues. Looked up from germline, CDR1 is MNHEY and CDR2 is SVGEGT. V lost 6 bases to trimming and J lost 4 bases, with 12 bases between them. CDR3 protein: CASSRGQIYGYTF. The DNA for the CDR3 is TGTGCCAGCAGCCGAGGACAGATCTATGGCTACACCTTC.

This clone was counted between two and nine times. This chain links TRBV12-5 with TRBJ1-1; D is perhaps TRBD1 (5 bases). V shed 3 bases and J shed 1 base, with 6 bases lying between them. This CDR3 region has 13 residues. CDR1 is LGHNT, CDR2 FRNRAP, per germline. CDR3 nucleotides: TGTGCTAGTGGTTTAGGGGAGAACACTGAAGCTTTCTTT. Its protein is CASGLGENTEAFF.

This chain connects TRBV20-1 to TRBJ2-1; D gene unclear. The germline V gene has CDR1 DFQATT and CDR2 SNEGSKA (reference sequence). The CDR3 extends over 10 amino acids. V lost 5 bases, J lost 8 bases, and 7 bases lay in between. In DNA form, the CDR3 reads TGCAGTGCTTCTTGGCATGAGCAGTTCTTC. As protein: CSASWHEQFF.

This clone came up once. The chain couples TRBV6-2 or TRBV6-3 to TRBJ2-4; 9 nucleotides line up with TRBD2. Germline assignment: CDR1 MNHEY and CDR2 SVGEGT. V shed 3 bases, J shed 2 bases, and the junction held 5 bases outside the gene matches. The CDR3 covers 16 residues. The CDR3 region has the DNA TGTGCCAGCAGTTATAGCGGGAGCCGTACCAAAAACATTCAGTACTTC. Amino acids: CASSYSGSRTKNIQYF.

The V call is TRBV7-9, the J call TRBJ2-1, with a tentative D call TRBD1 (8 bases). CDR3 size: 18 residues. In germline, CDR1 is SEHNR, CDR2 FQNEAQ (reference sequence). The germline V and J ends were trimmed by 2 bases and 3 bases, with 20 bases remaining between them. CDR3 residues: CASSLRLAHRGGYNEQFF. In DNA form, the CDR3 reads TGTGCCAGCAGCTTAAGGCTAGCGCACAGGGGGGGCTACAATGAGCAGTTCTTC.

The V and J genes are TRBV7-2 and TRBJ1-3; maybe TRBD1 (5 bases). Per germline, CDR1 SGHTA and CDR2 FQGNSA. Trimming removed 1 base at V and 0 bases at J, with 13 bases between. The CDR3 length is 17 residues. For the CDR3, the DNA is TGTGCCAGCAGCTTAGAACCGGGACTCGACTCTGGAAACACCATATATTTT. Translating it yields CASSLEPGLDSGNTIYF.

The rearrangement joins TRBV10-1 to TRBJ2-3; a possible D gene is TRBD2 (5 bases). CDR3 length: 14 amino acids. V was pared by 0 bases and J by 6 bases, with 10 bases between. Per the germline V gene, CDR1 is WNHNN and CDR2 is SYGVQD (reference sequence). This chain's CDR3 is CASSESGRGDTQYF. CDR3 sequence (DNA): TGCGCCAGCAGTGAGTCGGGGAGAGGGGATACGCAGTATTTT.

The genes are TRBV24-1 and TRBJ2-7, with 9 bases identical to TRBD1. Unmatched junction bases numbered 3, after V lost 7 bases and J lost 3 bases. CDR3 length equals 13 residues. Germline V gene lookup returns CDR1 KGHDR and CDR2 SFDVKD. For the CDR3, the DNA is TGTGCCACCAGGGAGACAGGGGGCTACGAGCAGTACTTC. Protein sequence: CATRETGGYEQYF.

CDR3 protein: CASRRGVASQFTNQPQHF. In nucleotides, the CDR3 is TGTGCCAGTAGGCGGGGGGTGGCGTCCCAATTTACTAATCAGCCCCAGCATTTT. The chain is built from TRBV19 and TRBJ1-5; tentative D call: TRBD1 (5 bases). The length of the CDR3 is 18 residues. CDR1 and CDR2 (germline): LNHDA, SQIVND (reference sequence). Trimming stripped 6 bases from V and 4 bases from J, with 25 bases between.

The chain joins TRBV19 to TRBJ2-2; TRBD2 aligns across 11 bases. Trimming removed 4 bases from V and 1 base from J; junction bases left unmatched: 2. The CDR3 runs to 16 residues. The germline V gene has CDR1 LNHDA and CDR2 SQIVND (reference sequence). For the CDR3, the DNA is TGTGCCAGTAGTAAAACTAGCGGGAGGAACACCGGGGAGCTGTTTTTT. Its translation is CASSKTSGRNTGELFF.